The 4 T cell receptor beta chains reported below all come from one sample, sequenced in a study of shared clonotypes between healthy human individuals. Sequencing was performed with immunoSEQ multiplex PCR; in TCRdb, only in-frame clones are kept and a portion is missing. Here the sample spans 550,000 to 700,000 clones, around 73% being singletons. The source material was memory CD4+ T cells sorted from blood. Specified subset: CD45RA-negative fraction. The receptors were sampled from a woman younger than 45 in good health.

The chain uses TRBV10-2 and TRBJ2-1; tentatively, D is TRBD2 (5 bases). V was shortened by 7 bases and J by 4 bases, with 14 bases between the two germline ends. CDR1 and CDR2 from the germline V gene are WSHSY and SAAADI. The CDR3 has 14 residues. The CDR3 reads CASTPRAVYNEQFF. In DNA form, the CDR3 reads TGCGCCAGCACCCCGAGAGCGGTATACAATGAGCAGTTCTTC.

The chain uses TRBV7-2 and TRBJ2-3, with D possibly TRBD2 on 6 matching bases. This CDR3 is built from 13 residues. Per germline, CDR1 SGHTA and CDR2 FQGNSA. Trimming left V 5 bases short and J 8 bases short, with 14 bases between. The CDR3 bases are TGTGCCAGCAGCCGGGACTGGCAGGGTACGCAGTATTTT. Translated, it gives CASSRDWQGTQYF. Full variable domain (rest looked up from reference TRBV7-2 and TRBJ2-3): GAGVSQSPSNKVTEKGKDVELRCDPISGHTALYWYRQSLGQGLEFLIYFQGNSAPDKSGLPSDRFSAERTGGSVSTLTIQRTQQEDSAVYLCASSRDWQGTQYFGPGTRLTVL.

This clone showed up just a few times. The V gene is TRBV5-5, the J gene TRBJ2-3, with no clear D. Deletions cut 0 bases from V and 6 bases from J, with 11 bases between. Per the germline V gene, CDR1 is SGHKS and CDR2 is YYEKEE (reference sequence). This CDR3 has 14 residues. CDR3 amino acids: CASSLGQAPDTQYF. CDR3 in DNA: TGTGCCAGCAGCTTGGGTCAAGCGCCGGATACGCAGTATTTT.

As for this clone: The same CDR3 also results from other DNA sequences found in this sample. V and J are TRBV10-3 and TRBJ2-7; possibly TRBD2 for D (7 bases). Looked up from germline, CDR1 is ENHRY and CDR2 is SYGVKD. Trimming took 0 bases from V and 2 from J, leaving 8 bases between them. This CDR3 comprises 14 residues. The CDR3 region has the DNA TGTGCCATCAGTGAGTCCGGGGGGCCCTACGAGCAGTACTTC. Protein sequence: CAISESGGPYEQYF.